These 6 T cell receptor beta chains came from one sample sequenced in a study of shared clonotypes between healthy human individuals. Profiling relied on immunoSEQ multiplex PCR, and the TCRdb table lists in-frame clones only, not all of them. This sample has 2.3 million or so clones, with 85% to 95% found just once. Sequenced input: naive CD4+ T cells from PBMCs. Indicated subset: CD45RA+ positively selected. The receptors derive from a man aged 18 to 30 in good health. Some clones in this sample may be carry-over from other donors' samples.

This chain joins TRBV28 and TRBJ2-7, with D perhaps TRBD2 (6 bases). This CDR3 contains 16 residues. CDR1 is MDHEN, CDR2 SYDVKM, per germline. V shed 7 bases and J shed 6 bases, with 25 bases lying between them. The CDR3 sequence is CASTRNGASGVGEQYF. CDR3 bases: TGTGCCAGCACCAGAAACGGCGCCTCGGGGGTAGGCGAGCAGTACTTC.

CDR3 coding DNA: TGTGCCAGCAGCCCCTACGTCGTGCGGGAGTCTTCCTACGAGCAGTACTTC. It translates to CASSPYVVRESSYEQYF. The chain uses TRBV7-8 and TRBJ2-7; TRBD2 matches at 7 bases. In germline, CDR1 is SGHVS, CDR2 FQNEAQ. V lost 5 bases and J lost 1; bases outside the gene matches: 14. This CDR3 has 17 amino acids.

The chain links TRBV29-1 to TRBJ2-7, with TRBD2 as a possible D gene (5 bases). The V gene's germline CDR1 is SQVTM and CDR2 ANQGSEA. This CDR3 contains 13 residues. The V and J ends lost 7 bases and 5 bases respectively, with 18 bases between them. The CDR3 nucleotides read TGCAGCGCGGCACTAGTACTGGTTGACGAGCAGTACTTC. This codes for CSAALVLVDEQYF.

V and J are TRBV28 and TRBJ2-5, with TRBD2 as a possible D gene (7 bases). Germline values: CDR1 MDHEN, CDR2 SYDVKM. V was pared by 6 bases and J by 5 bases, with 19 bases between. This CDR3 has 15 amino acids. Written as DNA, the CDR3 is TGTGCCAGCAGGCCCTTCAAGGGGGGGCGGGAGACCCAGTACTTC. Its translation: CASRPFKGGRETQYF. Combining the CDR3 with reference TRBV28 and TRBJ2-5 gives the whole variable domain DVKVTQSSRYLVKRTGEKVFLECVQDMDHENMFWYRQDPGLGLRLIYFSYDVKMKEKGDIPEGYSVSREKKERFSLILESASTNQTSMYLCASRPFKGGRETQYFGPGTRLLVL.

This clone was seen only once. The V and J genes are TRBV5-1 and TRBJ2-2; TRBD2 matches at 8 bases. V lost 5 bases to trimming and J lost 0 bases; unmatched junction nucleotides: 6. Germline CDR1 reads SGHRS; CDR2 reads YFSETQ. The CDR3 has 16 residues. This CDR3 reads CASSLQAGANTGELFF. CDR3 DNA sequence: TGCGCCAGCAGTTTACAAGCGGGGGCGAACACCGGGGAGCTGTTTTTT.

This chain connects TRBV18 to TRBJ2-7; a weak D match, TRBD1 (5 bases). This CDR3 spans 16 amino acids. Germline lookup yields CDR1 KGHSH and CDR2 LQKENI. The V end was cut by 4 bases, the J end by 2 bases, with 18 bases between. Here the CDR3 reads CASSLSKAMGPYEQYF. As DNA, the CDR3 is TGTGCCAGCTCACTCTCTAAAGCCATGGGGCCCTACGAGCAGTACTTC. Filled out from reference TRBV18 and TRBJ2-7, the complete variable domain reads NAGVMQNPRHLVRRRGQEARLRCSPMKGHSHVYWYRQLPEEGLKFMVYLQKENIIDESGMPKERFSAEFPKEGPSILRIQQVVRGDSAAYFCASSLSKAMGPYEQYFGPGTRLTVT.